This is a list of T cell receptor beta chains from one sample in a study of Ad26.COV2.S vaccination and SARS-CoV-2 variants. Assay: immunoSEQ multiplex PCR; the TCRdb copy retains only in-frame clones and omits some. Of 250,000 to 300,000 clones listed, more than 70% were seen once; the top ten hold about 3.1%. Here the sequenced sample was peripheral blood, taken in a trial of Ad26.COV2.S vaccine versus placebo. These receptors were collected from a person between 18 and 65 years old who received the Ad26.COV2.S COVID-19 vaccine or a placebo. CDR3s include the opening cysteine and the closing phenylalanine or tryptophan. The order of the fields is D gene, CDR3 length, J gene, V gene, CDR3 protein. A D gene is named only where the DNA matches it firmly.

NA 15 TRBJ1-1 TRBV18 CASSLQGTANTEAFF
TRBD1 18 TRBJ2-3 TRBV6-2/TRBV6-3 CASSYSPIWTGGVDTQYF
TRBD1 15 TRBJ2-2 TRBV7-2 CASSPRQGHTGELFF
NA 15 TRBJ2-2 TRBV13 CASTRGGSNTGELFF
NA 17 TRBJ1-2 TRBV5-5 CASSPKTHAGVGYGYTF
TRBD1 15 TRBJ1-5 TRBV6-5 CASKGDWTGGQPQHF
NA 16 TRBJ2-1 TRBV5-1 CASSPLGESSYNEQFF
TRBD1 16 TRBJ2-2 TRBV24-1 CATSDPTGGEAGELFF
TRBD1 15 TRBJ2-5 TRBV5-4 CASSPGQGARKTQYF
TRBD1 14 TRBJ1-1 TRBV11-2 CASVYRGQNTEAFF
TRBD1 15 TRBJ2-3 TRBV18 CASSPRDSRTDTQYF
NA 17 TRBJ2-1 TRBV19 CASSIRVLAYSYNEQFF
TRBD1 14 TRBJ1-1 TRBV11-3 CASSPGQENTEAFF
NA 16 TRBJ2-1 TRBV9 CASSVGPSLGFDEQFF
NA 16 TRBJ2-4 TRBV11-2 CASSSATRTAKNIQYF
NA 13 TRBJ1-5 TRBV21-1 CASPWSGNQPQHF
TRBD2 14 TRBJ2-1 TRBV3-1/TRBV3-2 CASSPSGSHNEQFF
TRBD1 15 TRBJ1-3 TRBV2 CASTRQGAGGNTIYF
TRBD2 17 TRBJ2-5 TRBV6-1 CASSEVPSWRGRETQYF
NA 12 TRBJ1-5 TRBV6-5 CASRDPNQPQHF
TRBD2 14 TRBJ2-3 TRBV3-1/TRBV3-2 CASSLAGGADTQYF
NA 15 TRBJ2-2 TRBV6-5 CASSYSHRDTGELFF
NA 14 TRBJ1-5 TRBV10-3 CAISETQAYQPQHF
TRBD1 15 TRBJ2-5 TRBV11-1 CASSPYSGTAETQYF
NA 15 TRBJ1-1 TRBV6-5 CASTRGGESNTEAFF
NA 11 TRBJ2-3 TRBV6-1 CASSEVGAQYF
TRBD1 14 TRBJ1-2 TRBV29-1 CSVEEGQGLDGYTF
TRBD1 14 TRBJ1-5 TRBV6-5 CASNTGEGNQPQHF
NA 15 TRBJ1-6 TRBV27 CASSSQGPYNSPLHF
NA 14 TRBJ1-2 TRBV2 CASSERQTSDGYTF
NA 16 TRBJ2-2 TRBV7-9 CASSPPGQMYTGELFF
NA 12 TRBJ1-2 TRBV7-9 CASRLEGQGYTF
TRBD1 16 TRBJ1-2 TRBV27 CASSSLGQGEYYGYTF
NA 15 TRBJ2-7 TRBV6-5 CASSSQRVASYEQYF
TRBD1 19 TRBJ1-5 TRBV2 CASRARGTGFDYSNQPQHF
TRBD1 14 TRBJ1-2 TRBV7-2 CASSFQTGDGGYTF
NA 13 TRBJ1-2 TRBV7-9 CASSLTSNYGYTF
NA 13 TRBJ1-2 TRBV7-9 CASSLAGIDGYTF
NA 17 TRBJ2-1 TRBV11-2 CASSLYTGEGSYNEQFF
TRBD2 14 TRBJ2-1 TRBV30 CACLPGGSYNEQFF
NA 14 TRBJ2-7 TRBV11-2 CASSLGTGPPEQYF